This T cell receptor (beta chain) was documented in a study of blood T cell repertoires in COVID-19. The CDR3 runs to 15 residues. The V and J ends lost 0 bases and 3 bases respectively, with 12 bases between them. CDR1 SNHLY and CDR2 FYNNEI come from the germline V gene. Assay used: immunoSEQ multiplex PCR; TCRdb lists only in-frame clones, some missing. The sample comprises around 92,000 clones, about 84% of which are singletons, and roughly 25% rests with the top ten. This clonotype was sampled from a human donor in a cohort sampled during active COVID-19. The chain couples TRBV2 to TRBJ2-7; tentatively, D is TRBD2 (6 bases). Input material: peripheral blood. Here the CDR3 reads CASSEALGGSYEQYF. As DNA, the CDR3 is TGTGCCAGCAGTGAAGCGCTTGGGGGGAGCTACGAGCAGTACTTC.